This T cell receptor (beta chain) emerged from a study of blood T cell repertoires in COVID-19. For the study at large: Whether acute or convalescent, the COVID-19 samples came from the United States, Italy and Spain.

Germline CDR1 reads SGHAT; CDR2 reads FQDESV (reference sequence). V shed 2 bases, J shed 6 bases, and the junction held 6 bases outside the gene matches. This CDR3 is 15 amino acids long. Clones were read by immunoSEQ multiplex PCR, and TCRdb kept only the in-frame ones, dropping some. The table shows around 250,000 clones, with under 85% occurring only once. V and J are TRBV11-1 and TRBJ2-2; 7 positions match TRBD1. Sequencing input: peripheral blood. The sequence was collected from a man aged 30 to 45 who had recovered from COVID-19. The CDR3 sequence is CASSLRDRAAGELFF. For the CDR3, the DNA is TGTGCCAGCAGCTTACGAGACAGGGCGGCCGGGGAGCTGTTTTTT.